This TCR beta chain was sequenced in a study of cytomegalovirus exposure and HLA in healthy donors listed by TCRdb under 2017. For the wider study: The 650 to 750 repertoires of the first cohort and the approximately 110 validation repertoires were produced on the same platform, according to a later analysis. To predict cytomegalovirus infection status, the study brought together high-throughput TCR immunosequencing, statistical association of individual TCRs with disease status, and machine learning. A separate validation cohort of over a hundred different subjects was used in addition to the roughly 720-subject first cohort. The study aimed to test whether signatures of past pathogen exposure could be identified by cataloging public T cell receptors. Beyond this particular receptor, the publication reports: The classifier was reported to diagnose cytomegalovirus status with high specificity and sensitivity in both the original and validation cohorts. All 130 or so repertoires were used to score co-occurrence in the validation cohort in a later analysis, because that analysis had no HLA typing for the cohort. Most TCR sequences were seen in very few donors, while some public TCRs were found in many individuals. Three of the identified cytomegalovirus-associated TCR beta chains were confirmed in vitro to be specific for cytomegalovirus antigens. According to the authors, the approach could potentially be generalized to other disease states and immunological phenotypes. Subsequent analysis determined that TCRs grouped into clusters in the first cohort also showed a tendency toward co-occurrence across the approximately 120 validation repertoires, and approximately 93% of cluster scores exceeded 0. The study listed 164 TCR beta chains as associated with cytomegalovirus.

Donors formed part of the validation cohort, which comprised over a hundred subjects and was distinct from the first cohort of 666 subjects. The method was the immunoSEQ multiplex PCR assay. From the authors' description of their analysis: To diagnose cytomegalovirus status from the catalog of TCR beta chain sequences, a statistical classification framework was built. TCRdb re-hosts the immuneACCESS table, in-frame sequences only. Its copies lack some clones; in the studies checked, an unresolved V gene accounts for under half of them, and the cause for the rest is not known. V and J calls and clone size follow that table, whereas D and trimming were derived from the DNA. For this sample there are about 190,000 clones; around 88% appear just once. About 1.5% of the sample goes to the ten largest clones. To note about this clone: Its antigen is still unknown. Base qualities are not at hand, and no much larger clone is one base apart.

Counted from cysteine to phenylalanine, this CDR3 has 14 amino acids. The retained sequence is limited to the CDR3, 42 bases, with the frame set at the first base. Trimming removed 4 bases from V and 5 bases from J; the gene matches leave 1 base unexplained. CDR1 and CDR2, per the germline V gene (reference sequence), are SEHNR and FQNEAQ. The rearranged segments are TRBV7-9 and TRBJ1-4; 10 of the junction bases match TRBD1. This clonotype originated in a woman between 18 and 29 years old in good health and CMV-seronegative. Sequenced material: PBMCs. CDR3 protein: CASSWDRGNEKLFF. The sequenced DNA is TGTGCCAGCAGCTGGGACAGGGGAAATGAAAAACTGTTTTTT.